Listed below are T cell receptor beta chains from one sample, sequenced in a study of blood T cell repertoires in COVID-19. Assay used: immunoSEQ multiplex PCR; TCRdb lists only in-frame clones, some missing. The repertoire includes roughly 300,000 clones, 85% of them detected once, and around 6.9% sits in the top ten. The sample taken for sequencing was peripheral blood. These receptors all stem from a human donor in a cohort sampled during active COVID-19. CDR3s include the opening cysteine and the closing phenylalanine or tryptophan. The D gene is left open where the match is weak. For some rows the clone size is stated as once, few or many, or as a class when expanded; others skip it.

V gene	CDR3 length	J gene	D gene	clone size	CDR3 protein	CDR3 DNA
TRBV3-1/TRBV3-2	11	TRBJ2-7	.	few	CASSQSSEQYF	TGTGCCAGCAGCCAGTCATCCGAGCAGTACTTC
TRBV2	14	TRBJ2-3	.	.	CASSPGDLPDTQYF	TGTGCCAGCAGTCCGGGGGACCTTCCAGATACGCAGTATTTT
TRBV6-5	13	TRBJ1-5	.	few	CASALNSNQPQHF	TGTGCCAGCGCGCTGAATAGCAATCAGCCCCAGCATTTT
TRBV9	13	TRBJ1-1	.	few	CASSSSLNTEAFF	TGTGCCAGCAGTTCTAGTTTGAACACTGAAGCTTTCTTT
TRBV6-1	14	TRBJ2-7	.	few	CASSEGQSFYEQYF	TGTGCCAGCAGTGAAGGACAGTCCTTCTACGAGCAGTACTTC
TRBV5-1	13	TRBJ2-6	.	.	CASTGSGANVLTF	TGCGCCAGCACAGGGTCCGGGGCCAACGTCCTGACTTTC
TRBV5-1	15	TRBJ1-6	.	.	CASSGGQIYNSPLHF	TGCGCCAGCAGCGGAGGACAGATTTATAATTCACCCCTCCACTTT
TRBV10-3	16	TRBJ1-4	.	.	CAISGGKAGAGEKLFF	TGTGCCATCAGTGGAGGGAAAGCAGGGGCCGGTGAAAAACTGTTTTTT
TRBV6-5	15	TRBJ2-1	TRBD2	.	CASRGLAVGESEQFF	TGTGCCAGCAGGGGACTAGCGGTAGGCGAGAGTGAGCAGTTCTTC
TRBV5-8	12	TRBJ1-5	.	.	CASSRFNQPQHF	TGTGCCAGCAGCCGGTTTAATCAGCCCCAGCATTTT
TRBV9	17	TRBJ1-1	.	once	CASSVATWGHDDTEAFF	TGTGCCAGCAGCGTAGCTACGTGGGGGCATGATGACACTGAAGCTTTCTTT
TRBV5-1	13	TRBJ2-1	.	.	CASSLDLSGGEFF	TGCGCCAGCAGCTTGGACTTGTCCGGGGGTGAGTTCTTC
TRBV2	14	TRBJ1-5	.	once	CASSGGEGYQPQHF	TGTGCCAGCAGTGGGGGGGAGGGCTATCAGCCCCAGCATTTT
TRBV19	16	TRBJ1-6	.	.	CASRERPRGYNSPLHF	TGTGCCAGTAGGGAGCGGCCGAGAGGGTATAATTCACCCCTCCACTTT
TRBV19	14	TRBJ2-7	TRBD1	.	CASSQETGNYEQYF	TGTGCCAGTAGTCAAGAGACAGGGAACTACGAGCAGTACTTC
TRBV9	17	TRBJ2-3	.	.	CASSVMGAGRYTDTQYF	TGTGCCAGCAGCGTAATGGGGGCCGGACGGTACACAGATACGCAGTATTTT
TRBV7-9	13	TRBJ2-3	.	.	CASSSPLLDTQYF	TGTGCCAGCAGCTCCCCCCTCTTGGATACGCAGTATTTT
TRBV19	15	TRBJ1-2	TRBD1	.	CASSTRQGRIDGYTF	TGTGCCAGTAGTACAAGACAGGGAAGAATAGATGGCTACACCTTC